This TCR beta chain derives from a study of cytomegalovirus exposure and HLA in healthy donors. PCR amplification relied on 60 Vbeta primers (plus 13 Jbeta primers). The assay was immunoSEQ multiplex PCR, and TCRdb's table has in-frame clones only and misses some. The sample totals fewer than 250,000 clones; its top ten clones hold roughly 0.98%. The J segment lost 10 bases and the V segment lost 2 bases, leaving 3 bases of the junction unmatched. The CDR3 runs to 13 residues. Germline V gene lookup returns CDR1 LGHNA and CDR2 YNFKEQ. The rearrangement joins TRBV4-2 to TRBJ1-4; TRBD1 agrees at 8 bases. The source is a woman in her thirties in good health and CMV-seropositive. The sequencing sample was made of PBMCs. In DNA, the CDR3 is TGTGCCAGCAGCCAAACAGGGGGGGGAAAACTGTTTTTT. Translated, it gives CASSQTGGGKLFF.